The source of this T cell receptor (beta chain) is a study of blood T cell repertoires in COVID-19. Overall study context: The samples span acute and convalescent COVID-19 from the United States, Italy and Spain. PBMCs, B-cell-depleted T cells, or T cells provided the cDNA or gDNA that made up the material.

Original methodology: Reference gene primer amplification yielded estimated nucleated cell counts. Clones were sequenced by immunoSEQ multiplex PCR, and TCRdb holds only the in-frame ones, with some missing. V and J calls and clone size follow that table, whereas D and trimming were derived from the DNA. The sample lists about 200,000 clones; more than 70% were seen once. This CDR3 contains 12 residues. Deletions cut 6 bases from V and 4 bases from J, with 9 bases between. Sequenced sample: peripheral blood. This sequence was found in a woman between 40 and 55 years old who had recovered from COVID-19. The gene calls are TRBV12-3 or TRBV12-4 and TRBJ1-1; TRBD1 might be the D (5 bases). CDR3 sequence: CASSRGGTEAFF. Written as DNA, the CDR3 is TGTGCCAGCAGCCGCGGGGGCACTGAAGCTTTCTTT.